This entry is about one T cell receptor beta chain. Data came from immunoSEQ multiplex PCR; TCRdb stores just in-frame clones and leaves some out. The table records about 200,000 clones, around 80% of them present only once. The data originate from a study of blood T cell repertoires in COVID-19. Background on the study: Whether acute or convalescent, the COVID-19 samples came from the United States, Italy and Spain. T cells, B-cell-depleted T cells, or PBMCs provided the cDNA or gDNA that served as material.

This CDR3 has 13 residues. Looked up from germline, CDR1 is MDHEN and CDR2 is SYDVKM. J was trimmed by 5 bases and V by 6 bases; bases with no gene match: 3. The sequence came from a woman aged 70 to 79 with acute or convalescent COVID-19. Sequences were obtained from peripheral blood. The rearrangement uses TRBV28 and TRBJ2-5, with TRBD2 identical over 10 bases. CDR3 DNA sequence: TGTGCCAGCAGACTAGCGGGATTCGAGACCCAGTACTTC. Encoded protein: CASRLAGFETQYF. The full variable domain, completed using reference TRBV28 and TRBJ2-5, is DVKVTQSSRYLVKRTGEKVFLECVQDMDHENMFWYRQDPGLGLRLIYFSYDVKMKEKGDIPEGYSVSREKKERFSLILESASTNQTSMYLCASRLAGFETQYFGPGTRLLVL.